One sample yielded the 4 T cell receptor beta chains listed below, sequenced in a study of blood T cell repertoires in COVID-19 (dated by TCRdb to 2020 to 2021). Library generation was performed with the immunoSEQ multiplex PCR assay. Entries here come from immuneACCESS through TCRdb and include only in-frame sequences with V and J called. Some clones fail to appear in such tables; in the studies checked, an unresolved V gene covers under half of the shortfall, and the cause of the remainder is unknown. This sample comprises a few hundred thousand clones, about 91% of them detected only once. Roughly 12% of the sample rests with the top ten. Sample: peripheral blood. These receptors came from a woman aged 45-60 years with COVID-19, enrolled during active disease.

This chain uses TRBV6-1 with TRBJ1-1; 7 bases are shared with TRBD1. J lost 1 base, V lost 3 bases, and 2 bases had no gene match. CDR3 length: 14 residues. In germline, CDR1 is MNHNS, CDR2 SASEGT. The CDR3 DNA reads TGTGCCAGCAGTGAGCAGGGGGAGAACACTGAAGCTTTCTTT. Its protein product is CASSEQGENTEAFF.

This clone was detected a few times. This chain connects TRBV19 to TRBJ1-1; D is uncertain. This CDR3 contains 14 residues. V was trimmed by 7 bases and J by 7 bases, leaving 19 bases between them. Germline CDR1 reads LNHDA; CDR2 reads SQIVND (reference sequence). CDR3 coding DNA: TGTGCCAGTACCGTAGGTGGAGGGCTGAATGAAGCTTTCTTT. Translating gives CASTVGGGLNEAFF.

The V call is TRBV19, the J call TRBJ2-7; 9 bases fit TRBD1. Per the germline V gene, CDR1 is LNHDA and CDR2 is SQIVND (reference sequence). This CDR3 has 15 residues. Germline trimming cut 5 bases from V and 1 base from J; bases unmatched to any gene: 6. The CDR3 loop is CASSAGTGKSYEQYF. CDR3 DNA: TGTGCCAGTAGTGCCGGGACAGGGAAATCCTACGAGCAGTACTTC.

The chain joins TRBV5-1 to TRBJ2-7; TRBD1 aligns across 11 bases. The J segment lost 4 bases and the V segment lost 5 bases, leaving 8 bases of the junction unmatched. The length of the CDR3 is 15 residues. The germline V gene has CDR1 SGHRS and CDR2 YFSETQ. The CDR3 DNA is TGCGCCAGCAGACCCGGGACAGGGGGTAGGTACGAGCAGTACTTC. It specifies CASRPGTGGRYEQYF.